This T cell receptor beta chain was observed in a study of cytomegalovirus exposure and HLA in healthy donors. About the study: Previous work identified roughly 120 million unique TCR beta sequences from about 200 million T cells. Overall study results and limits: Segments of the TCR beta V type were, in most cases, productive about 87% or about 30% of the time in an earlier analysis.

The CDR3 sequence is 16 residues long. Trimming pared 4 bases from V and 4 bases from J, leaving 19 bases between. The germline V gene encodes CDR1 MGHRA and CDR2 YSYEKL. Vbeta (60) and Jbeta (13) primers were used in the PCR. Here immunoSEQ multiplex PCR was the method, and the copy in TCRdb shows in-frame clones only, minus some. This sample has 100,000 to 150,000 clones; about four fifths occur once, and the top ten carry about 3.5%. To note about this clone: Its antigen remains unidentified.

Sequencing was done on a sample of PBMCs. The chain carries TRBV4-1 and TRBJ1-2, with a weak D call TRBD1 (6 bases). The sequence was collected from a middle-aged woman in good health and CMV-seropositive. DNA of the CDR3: TGCGCCAGCAGCCTTCCCAGGGGCCGGAGTCTCTATGGCTACACCTTC. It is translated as CASSLPRGRSLYGYTF.